These 32 T cell receptor beta chains originate from one sample sequenced in a study of beta chain features in type 1 diabetes. Antigens of these TCRs are unknown. Whole-study findings and limits: Shortening that was moderate but significant affected the TCRB CDR3s of Type 1 diabetes patients in all four CD4+ subsets.

Expressed TCRB transcripts were sequenced, since all the RNA that had been isolated was reverse transcribed. The protocol was immunoSEQ multiplex PCR, while the TCRdb copy is restricted to in-frame clones and leaves out a portion. The sample yields 550,000 to 850,000 clones, roughly 13% seen once. Sequencing was performed on naive CD4+ T cells from blood. These receptors were collected from a man aged 18-30 years with type 1 diabetes.

This clone was picked up a small number of times. DNA of the CDR3: TGTGCCAGCAGGTACAATGAGCAGTTCTTC. Translated, it gives CASRYNEQFF. The chain is built from TRBV11-2 and TRBJ2-1; D gene ambiguous. Trimming pared 6 bases from V and 4 bases from J, leaving 1 base between. CDR1 SGHAT and CDR2 FQNNGV come from the germline V gene. The CDR3 is 10 amino acids.

This clone has just a few counts. The CDR3 loop reads CAWSPGFNQPQHF. CDR3 coding DNA: TGTGCCTGGAGCCCGGGGTTCAATCAGCCCCAGCATTTT. The rearrangement joins TRBV30 to TRBJ1-5; no firm D call. The CDR3 runs 13 residues. Germline CDR1 GTSNPN, CDR2 SVGIG (reference sequence). Trimming cost V 3 bases and J 3 bases, with 9 bases left between them.

The sample holds a few counts of this clone. The chain combines TRBV30 with TRBJ2-5, with D tentatively TRBD2 (5 bases). From germline, CDR1 is GTSNPN and CDR2 SVGIG (reference sequence). This CDR3 contains 13 residues. V gave up 3 bases and J gave up 5 bases, with 13 bases separating them. For the CDR3, the DNA is TGTGCCTGGAGGCAGGCTAGCCGGGAGACCCAGTACTTC. Protein sequence: CAWRQASRETQYF.

The chain recombines TRBV5-6 with TRBJ1-5; a possible D gene is TRBD1 (6 bases). Deletions cut 5 bases from V and 7 bases from J, with 16 bases between. CDR1 SGHDT and CDR2 YYEEEE come from the germline V gene. The CDR3 runs to 14 residues. The CDR3 coding sequence is TGTGCCAGCAGTACAGAGGGGGGGAGGCAGCCCCAGCATTTT. Protein: CASSTEGGRQPQHF.

This clone was seen a few times. This chain joins TRBV7-6 and TRBJ2-2; 7 bases are shared with TRBD1. The CDR3 consists of 16 residues. CDR1 SGHVS and CDR2 FNYEAQ come from the germline V gene. Unmatched junction bases numbered 12, after V lost 5 bases and J lost 6 bases. CDR3 loop: CASSPGTAEVSGELFF. CDR3 DNA sequence: TGTGCCAGCAGCCCCGGGACAGCTGAGGTGTCCGGGGAGCTGTTTTTT. The full variable domain, with the rest looked up from reference TRBV7-6 and TRBJ2-2, is GAGVSQSPRYKVTKRGQDVALRCDPISGHVSLYWYRQALGQGPEFLTYFNYEAQQDKSGLPNDRFSAERPEGSISTLTIQRTEQRDSAMYRCASSPGTAEVSGELFFGEGSRLTVL.

V usage is TRBV25-1 and J usage is TRBJ1-3; no definite D call. CDR1 is MGHDK and CDR2 is SYGVNS in the germline V gene. V was shortened by 8 bases and J by 0 bases, with 17 bases between the two germline ends. This CDR3 contains 16 residues. In DNA, the CDR3 is TGTGCCAGCGTACCCCCTGGTTATGTCTCTGGAAACACCATATATTTT. It translates to CASVPPGYVSGNTIYF.

This clone has more than one count but fewer than ten. Different DNA sequences within this sample yield the same CDR3. The chain uses TRBV30 and TRBJ1-2, with 7 bases aligning to TRBD1. Germline CDR1 reads GTSNPN; CDR2 reads SVGIG (reference sequence). The CDR3 spans 12 residues. V trimming: 2 bases; J trimming: 8 bases; junction bases outside the gene matches: 5. CDR3: CAWSPTGRGYTF. In DNA, the CDR3 is TGTGCCTGGAGTCCGACAGGGAGGGGCTACACCTTC.

The V call is TRBV18, the J call TRBJ2-7; a weak D match, TRBD1 (5 bases). CDR1 and CDR2 (germline): KGHSH, LQKENI. The CDR3 covers 13 residues. CDR3 amino acids: CASSPGTGLIWVV. CDR3 in DNA: TGTGCCAGCTCACCTGGAACAGGCCTCATCTGGGTTGTC.

This chain joins TRBV6-1 and TRBJ1-5; TRBD1 aligns across 7 bases. The V segment lost 3 bases and the J segment 0 bases; nucleotides outside the gene matches: 2. The CDR3 is made up of 15 amino acids. Germline V gene data show CDR1 as MNHNS and CDR2 as SASEGT. The CDR3 region is CASSEGQPSNQPQHF. The CDR3 DNA reads as TGTGCCAGCAGTGAGGGACAGCCTAGCAATCAGCCCCAGCATTTT.

In this sample, this clone turned up a few times. The CDR3 DNA follows: TGTGCCAGCAATCACTTAGGGGGGAGACTAGGGGAGCAGTACTTC. This codes for CASNHLGGRLGEQYF. This chain links TRBV6-5 with TRBJ2-7; D may match TRBD1 or TRBD2 (6 bases each). Germline lookup yields CDR1 MNHEY and CDR2 SVGAGI. The V end was cut by 7 bases, the J end by 7 bases, with 23 bases between. The CDR3 loop spans 15 amino acids.

The V and J genes are TRBV6-6 and TRBJ2-1; 14 bases are a match to TRBD2. Trimming took 6 bases from V and 9 from J; bases not matched to a gene: 4. This CDR3 has 14 residues. The germline CDR1 and CDR2 sequences are MNHNY and SVGAGI (reference sequence). CDR3 bases: TGTGCCAGCAGACCTGGGACTAGCGGGGGTGAGCAGTTCTTC. Protein product: CASRPGTSGGEQFF.

This clone was observed a few times. Other DNA sequences in the sample encode the same CDR3. The chain combines TRBV30 with TRBJ2-3; D gene unclear. The CDR3 spans 11 residues. Germline assignment: CDR1 GTSNPN and CDR2 SVGIG (reference sequence). Trimming stripped 4 bases from V and 4 bases from J, with 6 bases between. The CDR3 coding sequence is TGTGCCTGGACGGTCGCAGATACGCAGTATTTT. It translates to CAWTVADTQYF.

This chain joins TRBV7-2 and TRBJ2-3; 11 bases align to TRBD2. After removal of 7 bases from V and 0 bases from J, the junction contained 9 bases not matched to a gene. CDR3 length equals 17 residues. Germline CDR1 reads SGHTA; CDR2 reads FQGNSA. The CDR3 region has the DNA TGTGCCAGCACCCACCTAGCGGGGGGCCTTAGCACAGATACGCAGTATTTT. Translated, it gives CASTHLAGGLSTDTQYF.

On this clone itself: Different DNA sequences within this sample yield the same CDR3. The chain links TRBV7-9 to TRBJ2-2; D unclear. The CDR3 is made up of 13 amino acids. The germline V gene has CDR1 SEHNR and CDR2 FQNEAQ (reference sequence). V lost 2 bases, J lost 4 bases, and 5 bases lay in between. This chain's CDR3 is CASSLSITGELFF. The CDR3 nucleotides are TGTGCCAGCAGCTTATCGATCACCGGGGAGCTGTTTTTT.

This clone showed up just a few times. The chain links TRBV28 to TRBJ2-6, with D perhaps TRBD2 (6 bases). V lost 3 bases to trimming and J lost 3 bases, with 18 bases between them. Germline V gene lookup returns CDR1 MDHEN and CDR2 SYDVKM. This CDR3 spans 18 amino acids. The CDR3 DNA follows: TGTGCCAGCAGTTTCATCCCAGGGAGGTTGTATGGGGCCAACGTCCTGACTTTC. The encoded protein is CASSFIPGRLYGANVLTF. Using reference TRBV28 and TRBJ2-6 for the parts outside the CDR3, the full variable domain is DVKVTQSSRYLVKRTGEKVFLECVQDMDHENMFWYRQDPGLGLRLIYFSYDVKMKEKGDIPEGYSVSREKKERFSLILESASTNQTSMYLCASSFIPGRLYGANVLTFGAGSRLTVL.

This clone was counted a few times. The V gene is TRBV9, the J gene TRBJ2-1; TRBD2 aligns across 13 bases. With 4 bases clipped from V and 4 bases from J, the junction kept 5 bases outside the gene matches. Germline V CDR1 and CDR2: SGDLS, YYNGEE. The CDR3 has 16 amino acids. The CDR3, as DNA: TGTGCCAGCAGCCACGGACTAGCGGGGGATTACAATGAGCAGTTCTTC. Protein: CASSHGLAGDYNEQFF.

The rearrangement joins TRBV6-6 to TRBJ2-3, with a tentative D call TRBD2 (5 bases). CDR1 MNHNY and CDR2 SVGAGI come from the germline V gene (reference sequence). The CDR3 is 16 residues long. Trimming cost V 5 bases and J 1 base, with 16 bases left between them. In DNA form, the CDR3 reads TGTGCCAGCAGTCAACCACGAACTAGAGGCACAGATACGCAGTATTTT. Encoded protein: CASSQPRTRGTDTQYF.

The chain carries TRBV6-1 and TRBJ2-7; TRBD2 agrees at 12 bases. The CDR3 totals 14 residues. Germline CDR1 is MNHNS and CDR2 is SASEGT. V shed 6 bases, J shed 7 bases, and the junction held 7 bases outside the gene matches. Here the CDR3 DNA reads TGTGCCAGCAGATCTAGCGGGGGGGCGCTGGAGCAGTACTTC. This codes for CASRSSGGALEQYF.

V usage is TRBV30 and J usage is TRBJ1-1; D possibly corresponds to TRBD1 (5 bases). This CDR3 has 14 residues. Germline values: CDR1 GTSNPN, CDR2 SVGIG (reference sequence). V lost 0 bases, J lost 3 bases, and 11 bases lay in between. CDR3: CAWSVGGWDTEAFF. In DNA form, the CDR3 reads TGTGCCTGGAGTGTGGGGGGTTGGGACACTGAAGCTTTCTTT.

This clone occurred a few times. The same CDR3 arises from other DNA sequences in this sample as well. V is TRBV30 and J is TRBJ1-3; no firm D call. Trimming removed 0 bases from V and 1 base from J, with 4 bases in between. CDR1 and CDR2 (germline): GTSNPN, SVGIG (reference sequence). This CDR3 is built from 13 residues. Here the CDR3 reads CAWSVGSGNTIYF. The CDR3 DNA follows: TGTGCCTGGAGTGTGGGGTCTGGAAACACCATATATTTT.

This clone was observed a few times. The chain links TRBV29-1 to TRBJ1-1, with a possible D match to TRBD1 (6 bases). The CDR3 length is 14 residues. Germline CDR1 reads SQVTM; CDR2 reads ANQGSEA. Trimming took 4 bases from V and 4 from J, leaving 16 bases between them. CDR3 bases: TGCAGCGTTGCCCAAGTACAGGGTTCCACTGAAGCTTTCTTT. Translation gives CSVAQVQGSTEAFF. Supplemented by reference TRBV29-1 and TRBJ1-1, the full variable domain reads SAVISQKPSRDICQRGTSLTIQCQVDSQVTMMFWYRQQPGQSLTLIATANQGSEATYESGFVIDKFPISRPNLTFSTLTVSNMSPEDSSIYLCSVAQVQGSTEAFFGQGTRLTVV.

The chain links TRBV7-9 to TRBJ1-1; D gene ambiguous. The CDR3 is 16 amino acids. In germline, CDR1 is SEHNR, CDR2 FQNEAQ (reference sequence). Deletions cut 3 bases from V and 5 bases from J, with 19 bases between. DNA of the CDR3: TGTGCCAGCAGCTTTTATTCGGGCCCGGCTGGGACTGAAGCTTTCTTT. It codes for CASSFYSGPAGTEAFF.

In its sample, this clone was seen once. The V gene is TRBV4-1, the J gene TRBJ2-6; D call uncertain. Germline V lookup: CDR1 MGHRA, CDR2 YSYEKL. This CDR3 spans 16 amino acids. Trimming pared 4 bases from V and 2 bases from J, leaving 12 bases between. Here the CDR3 reads CASSPRVAPGANVLTF. Here the CDR3 DNA reads TGCGCCAGCAGCCCACGGGTGGCCCCTGGGGCCAACGTCCTGACTTTC.

A few counts support this clone. The chain couples TRBV11-1 to TRBJ2-5, with TRBD1 identical over 9 bases. V shed 8 bases, J shed 5 bases, and the junction held 9 bases outside the gene matches. The germline gives CDR1 SGHAT, CDR2 FQDESV (reference sequence). This CDR3 comprises 14 residues. For the CDR3, the DNA is TGTGCCAGCTCCCGGGGACAGGGCGTGGAGACCCAGTACTTC. It encodes CASSRGQGVETQYF.

A note on this clone: The sample holds other DNA sequences that translate to the same CDR3. The chain recombines TRBV25-1 with TRBJ1-2; possible D gene TRBD1, 6 bases. CDR1 and CDR2 (germline): MGHDK, SYGVNS. Trimming stripped 4 bases from V and 2 bases from J, with 11 bases between. This CDR3 contains 14 residues. CDR3 in amino acids: CASSGQTGNYGYTF. CDR3 sequence (DNA): TGTGCCAGCAGTGGGCAGACAGGAAACTATGGCTACACCTTC.

The chain employs TRBV5-6 and TRBJ1-2; D uncertain. The CDR3 extends over 10 amino acids. Between the trimmed V and J ends, which lost 4 bases and 4 bases, there was a span of 2 bases. In germline, CDR1 is SGHDT, CDR2 YYEEEE. CDR3 in DNA: TGTGCCAGCAGCGGCTATGGCTACACCTTC. It translates to CASSGYGYTF.

This chain connects TRBV7-8 to TRBJ2-7; the D gene is possibly TRBD2 (6 bases). Germline V gene data show CDR1 as SGHVS and CDR2 as FQNEAQ. Trimming pared 4 bases from V and 6 bases from J, leaving 19 bases between. This CDR3 is 15 amino acids long. The CDR3 sequence is CASSSTLGGGAEQYF. Written as DNA, the CDR3 is TGTGCCAGCAGCTCCACGCTGGGCGGCGGGGCCGAGCAGTACTTC. The full variable domain, rest sourced from reference TRBV7-8 and TRBJ2-7, is GAGVSQSPRYKVAKRGQDVALRCDPISGHVSLFWYQQALGQGPEFLTYFQNEAQLDKSGLPSDRFFAERPEGSVSTLKIQRTQQEDSAVYLCASSSTLGGGAEQYFGPGTRLTVT.

In this sample, this clone turned up a few times. The V call is TRBV5-1, the J call TRBJ2-5; the D gene could be TRBD1 or TRBD2 (5 bases each). The V gene's germline CDR1 is SGHRS and CDR2 YFSETQ. This CDR3 has 13 amino acids. V gave up 4 bases and J gave up 1 base, with 8 bases separating them. CDR3 sequence reads: CASSTGTQETQYF. The CDR3 DNA is TGCGCCAGCAGCACCGGGACCCAAGAGACCCAGTACTTC. Full variable domain (rest looked up from reference TRBV5-1 and TRBJ2-5): KAGVTQTPRYLIKTRGQQVTLSCSPISGHRSVSWYQQTPGQGLQFLFEYFSETQRNKGNFPGRFSGRQFSNSRSEMNVSTLELGDSALYLCASSTGTQETQYFGPGTRLLVL.

This clone was picked up a small number of times. This chain links TRBV7-2 with TRBJ2-5; TRBD1 might be the D (6 bases). CDR1 and CDR2 from the germline V gene are SGHTA and FQGNSA. The CDR3 is made up of 14 amino acids. The ends were cut back, 4 bases at V and 5 bases at J, with 14 bases in the middle. The CDR3 bases are TGTGCCAGCAGCTCAGAGTGGGGGCTTGAGACCCAGTACTTC. This codes for CASSSEWGLETQYF. Full variable domain (rest looked up from reference TRBV7-2 and TRBJ2-5): GAGVSQSPSNKVTEKGKDVELRCDPISGHTALYWYRQSLGQGLEFLIYFQGNSAPDKSGLPSDRFSAERTGGSVSTLTIQRTQQEDSAVYLCASSSEWGLETQYFGPGTRLLVL.

The chain recombines TRBV7-9 with TRBJ1-4; TRBD1 might be the D (6 bases). Trimming removed 5 bases from V and 4 bases from J, with 14 bases in between. The V gene's germline CDR1 is SEHNR and CDR2 FQNEAQ (reference sequence). The CDR3 loop spans 15 amino acids. CDR3 in amino acids: CASSLRQAYNEKLFF. In DNA form, the CDR3 reads TGTGCCAGCAGCCTACGACAGGCTTATAATGAAAAACTGTTTTTT.

The chain links TRBV14 to TRBJ2-1; tentatively, D is TRBD1 (7 bases). The germline gives CDR1 SGHDN, CDR2 FVKESK. V gave up 5 bases and J gave up 14 bases, with 28 bases separating them. The CDR3 is 16 residues long. The CDR3, as DNA: TGTGCCAGCAGCTCCTCAGGGGGTGCGGGATTGAGGTCGGAGTTCTTC. This sequence encodes CASSSSGGAGLRSEFF. The complete variable domain, with remaining parts taken from reference TRBV14 and TRBJ2-1, reads EAGVTQFPSHSVIEKGQTVTLRCDPISGHDNLYWYRRVMGKEIKFLLHFVKESKQDESGMPNNRFLAERTGGTYSTLKVQPAELEDSGVYFCASSSSGGAGLRSEFFGPGTRLTVL.

The gene calls are TRBV19 and TRBJ2-6; perhaps TRBD1 as D (6 bases). Germline CDR1 and CDR2: LNHDA and SQIVND (reference sequence). The V end lost 5 bases, the J end lost 4 bases, and 9 bases lay between the germline ends. The CDR3 length is 14 residues. The CDR3 bases are TGTGCCAGTAGTCCCGGACAGGGGGCCAACGTCCTGACTTTC. Translating it yields CASSPGQGANVLTF.